The present T cell receptor beta chain was sequenced within a study of cytomegalovirus exposure and HLA in healthy donors. Study conclusions and caveats: Later, an analysis found that common viral pathogens appeared to be linked with several of the most significant clusters.

Trimming at V came to 5 bases and at J to 1 base, leaving 6 bases not matched to a gene. CDR3 length: 17 residues. CDR1 is MDHEN, CDR2 SYDVKM, per germline. Primers included in the PCR were 60 Vbeta and 13 Jbeta primers. Measured with immunoSEQ multiplex PCR; TCRdb has only the in-frame clones, and not every one. This sample has 74,000 or so clones, with about two thirds found just once. Worth noting for this clone: Its antigen is unknown.

This chain connects TRBV28 to TRBJ1-3; 12 nucleotides line up with TRBD1. Sequenced: PBMCs. This sequence was found in a woman aged 25 to 45 in good health and CMV-seronegative. CDR3 amino acids: CASSPGTGGGSGNTIYF. DNA of the CDR3: TGTGCCAGCAGTCCCGGGACAGGGGGCGGTTCTGGAAACACCATATATTTT.